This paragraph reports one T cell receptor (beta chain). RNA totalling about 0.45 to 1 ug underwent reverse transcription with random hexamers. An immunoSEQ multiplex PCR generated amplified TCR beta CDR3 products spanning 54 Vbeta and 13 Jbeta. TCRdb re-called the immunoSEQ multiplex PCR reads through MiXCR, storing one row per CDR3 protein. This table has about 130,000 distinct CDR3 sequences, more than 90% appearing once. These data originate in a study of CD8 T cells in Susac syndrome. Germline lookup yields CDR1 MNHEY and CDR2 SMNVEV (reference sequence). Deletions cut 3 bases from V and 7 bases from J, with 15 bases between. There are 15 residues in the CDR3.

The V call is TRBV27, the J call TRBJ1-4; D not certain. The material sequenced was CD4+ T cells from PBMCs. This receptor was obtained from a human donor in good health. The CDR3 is CASSLWAQESEKLFF. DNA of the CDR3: TGTGCCAGCAGTTTGTGGGCCCAGGAGAGTGAAAAACTGTTTTTT.